At least ten counts were recorded for the clone carrying this T cell receptor (beta chain). This sample was taken from a study of Graves' ophthalmopathy and Graves' hyperthyroidism. Germline V gene sequence: CDR1 MNHEY, CDR2 SVGAGI. The CDR3 contains 15 residues. V dropped 2 bases and J dropped 7 bases, with 12 bases sitting between them. Researchers took RNA transcripts and amplified TCR beta CDR3 regions from them. RT-PCR in the first round used HTBI primers; a second-round multiplex PCR followed. A single record per CDR3 protein comes from TCRdb applying MiXCR to the multiplex PCR reads. The profile shows 300,000 to 400,000 distinct CDR3 sequences, roughly 15% of them singletons.

This chain connects TRBV6-5 to TRBJ1-6; unclear D gene. Sequenced input: peripheral blood. This clonotype originated in an adult man with Graves' ophthalmopathy. The CDR3 protein is CASSYRPPLNSPLHF. CDR3 nucleotide sequence: TGTGCCAGCAGTTACCGACCTCCATTGAATTCACCCCTCCACTTT.